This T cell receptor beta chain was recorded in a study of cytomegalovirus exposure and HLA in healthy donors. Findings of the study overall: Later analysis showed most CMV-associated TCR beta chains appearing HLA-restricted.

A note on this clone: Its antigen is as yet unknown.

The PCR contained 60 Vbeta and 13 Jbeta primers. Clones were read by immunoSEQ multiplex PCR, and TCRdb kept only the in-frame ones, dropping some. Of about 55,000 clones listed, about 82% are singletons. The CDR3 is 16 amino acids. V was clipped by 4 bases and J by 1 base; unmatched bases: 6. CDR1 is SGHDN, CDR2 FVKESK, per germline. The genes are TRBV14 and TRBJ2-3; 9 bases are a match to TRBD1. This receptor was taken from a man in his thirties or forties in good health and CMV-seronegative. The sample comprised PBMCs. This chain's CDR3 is CASSPRTGARTDTQYF. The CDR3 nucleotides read TGTGCCAGCAGCCCCAGGACAGGGGCCCGCACAGATACGCAGTATTTT.